The clone carrying this T cell receptor (beta chain) was seen at least ten times. This entry comes from a study of spatial heterogeneity in lung cancer. Study in general: The study sequenced follow-up PBMC samples when they were available, at a median of approximately 2 years after resection.

The time point denotes: blood at routine non-recurrence follow-up after resection. Frozen PBMC, nontumor lung or tumor provided whole RNA, which was sequenced unsorted. Each molecule of TCR cDNA was tagged with one unique molecular identifier. TCRdb analysed the 5' RACE reads with MiXCR anew, one entry per CDR3 protein. The data contain approximately 17,000 distinct CDR3 sequences, about 18% of them singletons. V shed 3 bases and J 0 bases; nucleotides not matched to a gene: 11. CDR3 size: 19 residues. Germline CDR1 and CDR2: KGHSH and LQKENI. This TCR came from a male donor with early-stage non-small cell lung cancer. The material sequenced was PBMCs, taken at follow-up. The V and J genes are TRBV18 and TRBJ2-1; TRBD2 matches 10 bases. In DNA form, the CDR3 reads TGTGCCAGCTCACCCCTGTGGGCTAGCGGGGGTAGCTCCTACAATGAGCAGTTCTTC. Encoded protein: CASSPLWASGGSSYNEQFF.